What follows are 24 T cell receptor beta chains derived from one specimen sequenced in a study of blood T cell repertoires in COVID-19. Profiling relied on immunoSEQ multiplex PCR, and the TCRdb table lists in-frame clones only, not all of them. The sample has fewer than 350,000 clones; approximately 89% are singletons. Specimen: peripheral blood. The receptors derive from a middle-aged man with active or convalescent COVID-19.

The V call is TRBV24-1, the J call TRBJ1-4; 8 positions agree with TRBD1. V trimming: 9 bases; J trimming: 8 bases; junction bases outside the gene matches: 16. The CDR3 is made up of 16 amino acids. Germline lookup yields CDR1 KGHDR and CDR2 SFDVKD. As DNA, the CDR3 is TGTGCCACCGGGCGACGGGACAGGCCCCCTTTGGAAAAACTGTTTTTT. It translates to CATGRRDRPPLEKLFF.

J is TRBJ1-2 and V is TRBV19, with 7 bases matching TRBD1. V lost 6 bases to trimming and J lost 2 bases; unmatched junction nucleotides: 9. This CDR3 is built from 15 residues. Germline-derived CDR1 and CDR2 are LNHDA and SQIVND (reference sequence). This CDR3 reads CASRGTGVLNYGYTF. As DNA, the CDR3 is TGTGCCAGTAGGGGAACAGGGGTCCTGAACTATGGCTACACCTTC.

The chain recombines TRBV11-2 with TRBJ2-2, with 7 nucleotides matching TRBD1. The CDR3 is 15 amino acids. The V and J ends lost 5 bases and 3 bases, in that order; junction bases with no gene match: 6. Germline V gene sequence: CDR1 SGHAT, CDR2 FQNNGV. The CDR3 DNA is TGTGCCAGCAGCCTAACAGGGGTGGACACCGGGGAGCTGTTTTTT. This gives the protein CASSLTGVDTGELFF.

This clone appeared many times. CDR3 in amino acids: CASSTWFGAHHRGNQPQHF. CDR3 coding DNA: TGTGCCAGCAGCACGTGGTTTGGTGCCCATCATCGGGGCAATCAGCCCCAGCATTTT. The gene calls are TRBV11-3 and TRBJ1-5; D remains ambiguous. V was trimmed by 5 bases and J by 2 bases, leaving 25 bases between them. The germline CDR1 and CDR2 sequences are SGHNT and YENEEA. The CDR3 contains 19 residues. Based on the CDR3 plus reference TRBV11-3 and TRBJ1-5, the full variable domain is EAGVVQSPRYKIIEKKQPVAFWCNPISGHNTLYWYLQNLGQGPELLIRYENEEAVDDSQLPKDRFSAERLKGVDSTLKIQPAELGDSAVYLCASSTWFGAHHRGNQPQHFGDGTRLSIL.

This clone was found a few times. The V call is TRBV7-9, the J call TRBJ2-1; 11 positions match TRBD1. CDR3 length equals 15 residues. The ends lost 5 bases at V and 7 bases at J; junction bases unmatched: 7. Germline V lookup: CDR1 SEHNR, CDR2 FQNEAQ (reference sequence). CDR3 in DNA: TGTGCCAGCAGCCAGGGACAGGGGGAAGGGAATGAGCAGTTCTTC. It codes for CASSQGQGEGNEQFF.

The chain employs TRBV18 and TRBJ2-3; 8 bases line up with TRBD2. From germline, CDR1 is KGHSH and CDR2 LQKENI. V dropped 3 bases and J dropped 0; count of bases not matched to a gene: 2. This CDR3 has 15 amino acids. CDR3 residues: CASSPGLESTDTQYF. DNA of the CDR3: TGTGCCAGCTCACCGGGACTAGAAAGCACAGATACGCAGTATTTT.

The genes are TRBV30 and TRBJ2-5; 12 bases fit TRBD2. The CDR3 sequence is 14 residues long. Losses at the gene ends were 7 bases for V and 4 bases for J; bases not matched to a gene: 7. Looked up from germline, CDR1 is GTSNPN and CDR2 is SVGIG (reference sequence). For the CDR3, the DNA is TGTGCCTACGGATCTAGCGGGGGGGTAGAGACCCAGTACTTC. The encoded protein is CAYGSSGGVETQYF.

This sequence joins TRBV6-5 and TRBJ2-2; TRBD2 aligns across 7 bases. CDR3 size: 13 residues. V was clipped by 8 bases and J by 1 base; unmatched bases: 1. CDR1 is MNHEY, CDR2 SVGAGI, per germline. The CDR3 DNA is TGTGCCAGCTCTAGCGGGAACACCGGGGAGCTGTTTTTT. Translation gives CASSSGNTGELFF.

CDR3 DNA sequence: TGTGCCAGCAGCGAGACGGGGAACAATGAGCAGTTCTTC. Protein product: CASSETGNNEQFF. The J gene is TRBJ2-1, the V gene TRBV28; D might be TRBD2 (5 bases). The CDR3 is 13 amino acids. V lost 6 bases and J 5 bases, leaving 11 bases between the germline ends. Germline loops: CDR1 MDHEN, CDR2 SYDVKM.

This chain connects TRBV4-2 to TRBJ2-3, with 10 bases matching TRBD2. The CDR3 totals 16 residues. J gave up 2 bases and V 0 bases, and 2 bases lay outside the gene matches. Germline assignment: CDR1 LGHNA and CDR2 YNFKEQ. The CDR3: CASSQEGTSATDTQYF. In nucleotides, the CDR3 is TGTGCCAGCAGCCAAGAAGGGACTAGCGCCACAGATACGCAGTATTTT.

The count of this clone is one. The sample carries other DNA sequences with the same CDR3. This sequence joins TRBV3-1 (or the pseudogene TRBV3-2) and TRBJ1-1; maybe TRBD1 (6 bases). Germline lookup yields CDR1 LGHDT and CDR2 YNNKEL (reference sequence). The CDR3 sequence is 14 residues long. Trimming took 3 bases from V and 1 from J, leaving 9 bases between them. CDR3 sequence: CASSHTDRNTEAFF. As DNA, the CDR3 is TGTGCCAGCAGCCATACGGACAGGAACACTGAAGCTTTCTTT.

J is TRBJ1-5 and V is TRBV28, with 7 bases that match TRBD1. CDR1 MDHEN and CDR2 SYDVKM come from the germline V gene. The CDR3 consists of 12 residues. The CDR3 spells CAGGQNNQPQHF. The CDR3 DNA sequence: TGTGCAGGGGGACAGAACAATCAGCCCCAGCATTTT.

V gene TRBV7-9 combines with J gene TRBJ1-2; no definite D call. V was pared by 4 bases and J by 4 bases, with 19 bases between. The V gene's germline CDR1 is SEHNR and CDR2 FQNEAQ (reference sequence). The CDR3 has 16 residues. The CDR3 nucleotides read TGTGCCAGCAGCTCCCTTCCATCGGGAAGTATCTATGGCTACACCTTC. It is translated as CASSSLPSGSIYGYTF. Using reference TRBV7-9 and TRBJ1-2 for the parts outside the CDR3, the full variable domain is DTGVSQNPRHKITKRGQNVTFRCDPISEHNRLYWYRQTLGQGPEFLTYFQNEAQLEKSRLLSDRFSAERPKGSFSTLEIQRTEQGDSAMYLCASSSLPSGSIYGYTFGSGTRLTVV.

This clone was counted between two and nine times. This chain joins TRBV18 and TRBJ1-1, with D maybe TRBD1 (6 bases). Germline CDR1 is KGHSH and CDR2 is LQKENI. The V gene lost 5 bases and the J gene lost 2 bases, with 9 bases spanning the gap. This CDR3 is built from 13 residues. CDR3 bases: TGTGCCAGCTCAACAGGGCCCAACACTGAAGCTTTCTTT. As protein: CASSTGPNTEAFF.

The V gene is TRBV2, the J gene TRBJ1-5; D not resolved. The V end lost 3 bases, the J end lost 0 bases, and 3 bases lay between the germline ends. Germline V lookup: CDR1 SNHLY, CDR2 FYNNEI. The CDR3 extends over 13 amino acids. The CDR3 DNA is TGTGCCAGCAGTGAGCGTAGCAATCAGCCCCAGCATTTT. Translating gives CASSERSNQPQHF.

The chain carries TRBV3-1 (or the pseudogene TRBV3-2) and TRBJ1-2; possibly TRBD1 for D (6 bases). Per germline, CDR1 LGHDT and CDR2 YNNKEL (reference sequence). The V end lost 2 bases, the J end lost 3 bases, and 13 bases lay between the germline ends. There are 15 residues in the CDR3. CDR3 nucleotides: TGTGCCAGCAGCCAAACCGGACAGTCGGACTATGGCTACACCTTC. Residues: CASSQTGQSDYGYTF.

The chain is built from TRBV4-1 and TRBJ1-5, with D perhaps matching TRBD1 (6 bases). Germline CDR1 and CDR2: MGHRA and YSYEKL. V lost 4 bases and J 1 base, leaving 11 bases between the germline ends. CDR3 length: 15 amino acids. As DNA, the CDR3 is TGCGCCAGCAGCCTTATTACAGGGAGCAATCAGCCCCAGCATTTT. Its protein product is CASSLITGSNQPQHF.

Comments on this clone: Different DNA sequences within this sample yield the same CDR3. The chain uses TRBV12-5 and TRBJ2-1; 8 positions match TRBD2. The germline V gene encodes CDR1 LGHNT and CDR2 FRNRAP. The junction had 5 bases not matched to a gene; V was cut back by 5 bases and J by 5 bases. The CDR3 spans 14 residues. CDR3 bases: TGTGCTAGTGGTCGGGGGGGGACAAACAATGAGCAGTTCTTC. It yields the protein CASGRGGTNNEQFF. The full variable domain, completed using reference TRBV12-5 and TRBJ2-1, is DARVTQTPRHKVTEMGQEVTMRCQPILGHNTVFWYRQTMMQGLELLAYFRNRAPLDDSGMPKDRFSAEMPDATLATLKIQPSEPRDSAVYFCASGRGGTNNEQFFGPGTRLTVL.

CDR3 sequence: CAWSWDSVTDTQYF. CDR3 coding DNA: TGTGCCTGGAGTTGGGACTCCGTCACAGATACGCAGTATTTT. The chain joins TRBV30 to TRBJ2-3, with D tentatively TRBD2 (6 bases). Germline lookup yields CDR1 GTSNPN and CDR2 SVGIG (reference sequence). This CDR3 spans 14 amino acids. With 2 bases removed from V and 2 bases from J, the gap between germline ends came to 11 bases.

The chain uses TRBV2 and TRBJ2-1; D uncertain. The V end lost 8 bases, the J end lost 7 bases, and 15 bases lay between the germline ends. Germline lookup yields CDR1 SNHLY and CDR2 FYNNEI. CDR3 size: 13 residues. The CDR3 loop is CASRPYGLNEQFF. The CDR3 DNA reads as TGTGCCAGCCGGCCCTACGGGTTGAATGAGCAGTTCTTC.

V and J are TRBV9 and TRBJ1-3, with 8 bases identical to TRBD1. After removal of 0 bases from V and 0 bases from J, the junction contained 8 bases not matched to a gene. CDR1 and CDR2 (germline): SGDLS, YYNGEE. The CDR3 contains 18 residues. The chain's CDR3 is CASSVGTGTSFSGNTIYF. The DNA for the CDR3 is TGTGCCAGCAGCGTAGGGACAGGGACTTCATTCTCTGGAAACACCATATATTTT.

This clone was found a few times. The chain carries TRBV5-1 and TRBJ1-1; D may be TRBD1 (6 bases). Looked up from germline, CDR1 is SGHRS and CDR2 is YFSETQ. The CDR3 extends over 14 amino acids. Trimming removed 0 bases from V and 4 bases from J, with 10 bases in between. Written as DNA, the CDR3 is TGCGCCAGCAGCTTGGAAAACAGGGTCACTGAAGCTTTCTTT. Protein product: CASSLENRVTEAFF.

Details on this clone: The junction shows a germline mismatch at one end, possibly a read error. This chain connects TRBV3-1 (or the pseudogene TRBV3-2) to TRBJ2-5; 8 bases are shared with TRBD2. CDR1 and CDR2 from the germline V gene are LGHDT and YNNKEL (reference sequence). The CDR3 length is 16 residues. CDR3 DNA sequence: TGTGCCAGCAGCCAAGTTTCGGGAGGGCACCACGAGACCCAGTACTTC. Translation: CASSQVSGGHHETQYF.

About this clone: A read error is possible here, since a much larger clone lies one base away. The chain employs TRBV27 and TRBJ1-2; TRBD1 aligns across 7 bases. The CDR3 covers 13 residues. With 6 bases clipped from V and 4 bases from J, the junction kept 5 bases outside the gene matches. Germline V gives CDR1 MNHEY, CDR2 SMNVEV (reference sequence). CDR3 residues: CASSPQGFYGYTF. In DNA, the CDR3 is TGTGCCAGCAGCCCACAGGGGTTCTATGGCTACACCTTC.